This TCR beta chain was profiled in a study of blood T cell repertoires in COVID-19. Study overall: Material from acute and convalescent COVID-19 was sourced from the United States, Italy and Spain. T cells, B-cell-depleted T cells, or PBMCs supplied cDNA or gDNA.

Note on this clone: Distinct nucleotide sequences in the sample also encode this CDR3.

The authors' processing: Quantification of nucleated cells was approximated via reference gene primer amplification. Sequenced by immunoSEQ multiplex PCR; TCRdb stores in-frame clones only, minus some. Clonal size and the V and J genes are those of that table, whereas D and trimming came from the DNA. The repertoire includes about 400,000 clones, approximately 88% of them detected once, and about 1.2% sits in the top ten. This CDR3 has 15 residues. Per the germline V gene, CDR1 is SGHRS and CDR2 is YFSETQ. Germline trimming cut 0 bases from V and 5 bases from J; bases unmatched to any gene: 4. The origin of this receptor is a man aged 40-55 years with acute or convalescent COVID-19. Sequencing was done on a sample of peripheral blood. V is TRBV5-1 and J is TRBJ2-2, with 7 bases that match TRBD1. In nucleotides, the CDR3 is TGCGCCAGCAGCTTGGGACAGGGTGGAACCGGGGAGCTGTTTTTT. It translates to CASSLGQGGTGELFF. The whole variable domain, remainder taken from reference TRBV5-1 and TRBJ2-2, is KAGVTQTPRYLIKTRGQQVTLSCSPISGHRSVSWYQQTPGQGLQFLFEYFSETQRNKGNFPGRFSGRQFSNSRSEMNVSTLELGDSALYLCASSLGQGGTGELFFGEGSRLTVL.